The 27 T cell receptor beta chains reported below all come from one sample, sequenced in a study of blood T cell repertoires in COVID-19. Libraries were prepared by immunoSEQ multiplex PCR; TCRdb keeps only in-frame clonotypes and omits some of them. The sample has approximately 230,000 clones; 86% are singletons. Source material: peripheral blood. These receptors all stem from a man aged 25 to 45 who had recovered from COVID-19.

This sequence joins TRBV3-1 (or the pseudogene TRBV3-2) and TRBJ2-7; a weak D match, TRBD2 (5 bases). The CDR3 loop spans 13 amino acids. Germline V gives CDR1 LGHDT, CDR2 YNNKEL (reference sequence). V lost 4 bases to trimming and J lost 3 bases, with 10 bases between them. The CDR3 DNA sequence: TGTGCCAGCAGCCCTCGAGGGTTCTACGAGCAGTACTTC. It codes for CASSPRGFYEQYF.

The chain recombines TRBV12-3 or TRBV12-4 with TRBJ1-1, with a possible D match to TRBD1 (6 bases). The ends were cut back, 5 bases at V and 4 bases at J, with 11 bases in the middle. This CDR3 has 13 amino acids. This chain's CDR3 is CASSPRGGTEAFF. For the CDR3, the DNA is TGTGCCAGCAGTCCTAGGGGGGGCACTGAAGCTTTCTTT.

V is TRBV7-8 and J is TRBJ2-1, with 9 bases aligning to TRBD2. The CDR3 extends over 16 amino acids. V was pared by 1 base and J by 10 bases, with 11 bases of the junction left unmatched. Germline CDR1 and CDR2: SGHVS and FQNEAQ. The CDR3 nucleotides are TGTGCCAGCAGCTTAGAGGCTAGCGGGGTCCCGGGGGAGCAGTTCTTC. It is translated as CASSLEASGVPGEQFF.

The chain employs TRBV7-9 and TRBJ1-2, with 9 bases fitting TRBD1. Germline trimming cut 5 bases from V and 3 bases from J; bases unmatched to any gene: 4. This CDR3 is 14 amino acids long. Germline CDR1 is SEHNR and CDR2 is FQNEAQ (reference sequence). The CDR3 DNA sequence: TGTGCCAGCAGCCCTAGGGACAGGGACTATGGCTACACCTTC. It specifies CASSPRDRDYGYTF.

The CDR3 spells CASSQGQVTNTGELFF. Written as DNA, the CDR3 is TGTGCCAGCAGCCAAGGACAAGTAACTAACACCGGGGAGCTGTTTTTT. The genes are TRBV4-2 and TRBJ2-2; D unclear. The V end was cut by 1 base, the J end by 2 bases, with 11 bases between. In germline, CDR1 is LGHNA, CDR2 YNFKEQ. This CDR3 contains 16 residues.

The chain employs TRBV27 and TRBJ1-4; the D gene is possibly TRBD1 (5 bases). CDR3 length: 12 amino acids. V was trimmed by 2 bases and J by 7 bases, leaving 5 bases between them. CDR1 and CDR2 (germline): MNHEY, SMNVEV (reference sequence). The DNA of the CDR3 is TGTGCCAGCAGTTTAAGGGGTGAAAAACTGTTTTTT. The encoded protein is CASSLRGEKLFF.

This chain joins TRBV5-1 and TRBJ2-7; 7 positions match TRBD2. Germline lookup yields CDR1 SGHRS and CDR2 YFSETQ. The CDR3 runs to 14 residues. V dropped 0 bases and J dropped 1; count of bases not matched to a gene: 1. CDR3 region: CASSLGGGSYEQYF. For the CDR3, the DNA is TGCGCCAGCAGCTTGGGCGGGGGTTCCTACGAGCAGTACTTC.

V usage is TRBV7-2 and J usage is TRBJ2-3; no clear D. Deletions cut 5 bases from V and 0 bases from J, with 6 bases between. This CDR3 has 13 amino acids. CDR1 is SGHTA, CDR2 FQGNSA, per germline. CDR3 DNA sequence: TGTGCCAGCAGCCCTACTAGCACAGATACGCAGTATTTT. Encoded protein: CASSPTSTDTQYF.

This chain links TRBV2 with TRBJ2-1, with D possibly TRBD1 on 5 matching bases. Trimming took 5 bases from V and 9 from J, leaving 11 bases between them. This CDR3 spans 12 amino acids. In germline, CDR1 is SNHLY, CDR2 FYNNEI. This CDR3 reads CASSLQGTEQFF. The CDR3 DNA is TGTGCCAGCAGTCTGCAGGGAACTGAGCAGTTCTTC.

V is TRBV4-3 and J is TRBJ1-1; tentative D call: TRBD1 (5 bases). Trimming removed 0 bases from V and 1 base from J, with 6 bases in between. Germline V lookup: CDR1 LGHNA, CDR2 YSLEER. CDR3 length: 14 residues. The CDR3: CASSQEGANTEAFF. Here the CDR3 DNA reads TGCGCCAGCAGCCAAGAAGGGGCGAACACTGAAGCTTTCTTT.

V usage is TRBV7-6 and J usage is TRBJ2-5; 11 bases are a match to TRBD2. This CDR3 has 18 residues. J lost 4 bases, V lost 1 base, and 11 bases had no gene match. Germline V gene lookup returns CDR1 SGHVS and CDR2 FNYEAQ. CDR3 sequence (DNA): TGTGCCAGCAGCTTAGGCGGTAGCGGGGGGGCCGGGGGAGAGACCCAGTACTTC. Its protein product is CASSLGGSGGAGGETQYF.

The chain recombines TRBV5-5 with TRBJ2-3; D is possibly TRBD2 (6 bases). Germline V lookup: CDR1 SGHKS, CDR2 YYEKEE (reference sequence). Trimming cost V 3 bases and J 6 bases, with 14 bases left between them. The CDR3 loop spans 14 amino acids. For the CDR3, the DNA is TGTGCCAGCAGCTGGGGGGTCGCGGCGGATACGCAGTATTTT. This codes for CASSWGVAADTQYF.

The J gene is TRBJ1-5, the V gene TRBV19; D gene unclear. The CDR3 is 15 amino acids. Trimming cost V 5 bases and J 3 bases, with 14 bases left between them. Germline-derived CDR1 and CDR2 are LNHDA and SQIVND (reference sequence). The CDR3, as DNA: TGTGCCAGTAGTCCCACCGTCAGACACAATCAGCCCCAGCATTTT. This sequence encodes CASSPTVRHNQPQHF. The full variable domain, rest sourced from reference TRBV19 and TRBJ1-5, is DGGITQSPKYLFRKEGQNVTLSCEQNLNHDAMYWYRQDPGQGLRLIYYSQIVNDFQKGDIAEGYSVSREKKESFPLTVTSAQKNPTAFYLCASSPTVRHNQPQHFGDGTRLSIL.

In DNA, the CDR3 is TGTGCCAGCAGCCTTCTTGGACTTTCCTCTGGAAACACCATATATTTT. Encoded protein: CASSLLGLSSGNTIYF. The chain combines TRBV11-2 with TRBJ1-3; D remains unclear. The V gene lost 5 bases and the J gene lost 0 bases, with 14 bases spanning the gap. The CDR3 has 16 residues. The V gene's germline CDR1 is SGHAT and CDR2 FQNNGV.

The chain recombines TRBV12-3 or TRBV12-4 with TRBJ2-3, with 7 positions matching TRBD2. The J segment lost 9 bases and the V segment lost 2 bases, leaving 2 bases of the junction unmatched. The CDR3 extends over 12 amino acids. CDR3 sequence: CASSLNGGTQYF. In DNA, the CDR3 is TGTGCCAGCAGTTTAAACGGGGGGACGCAGTATTTT.

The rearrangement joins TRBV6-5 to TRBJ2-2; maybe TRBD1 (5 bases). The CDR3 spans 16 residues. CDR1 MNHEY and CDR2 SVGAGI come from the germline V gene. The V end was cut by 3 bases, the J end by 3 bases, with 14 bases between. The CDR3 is CASSYRPTGYTGELFF. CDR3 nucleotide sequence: TGTGCCAGCAGTTATAGGCCAACAGGTTACACCGGGGAGCTGTTTTTT.

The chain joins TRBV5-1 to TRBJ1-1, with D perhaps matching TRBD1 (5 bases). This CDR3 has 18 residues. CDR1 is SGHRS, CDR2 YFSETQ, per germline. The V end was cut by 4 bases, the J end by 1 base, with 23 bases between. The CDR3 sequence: CASSPKRSGPTGNTEAFF. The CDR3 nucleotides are TGCGCCAGCAGCCCAAAAAGATCAGGGCCCACGGGGAACACTGAAGCTTTCTTT.

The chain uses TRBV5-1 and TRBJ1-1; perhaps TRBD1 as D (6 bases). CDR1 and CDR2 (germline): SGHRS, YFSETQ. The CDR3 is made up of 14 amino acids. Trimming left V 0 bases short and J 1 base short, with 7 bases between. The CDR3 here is CASSLATGNTEAFF. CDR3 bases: TGCGCCAGCAGCTTGGCGACAGGGAACACTGAAGCTTTCTTT.

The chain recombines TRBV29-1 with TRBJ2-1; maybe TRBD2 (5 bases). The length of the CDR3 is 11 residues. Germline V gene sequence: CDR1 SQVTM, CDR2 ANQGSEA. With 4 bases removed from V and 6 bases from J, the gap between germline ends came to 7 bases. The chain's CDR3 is CSVVAGNEQFF. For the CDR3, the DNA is TGCAGCGTTGTCGCGGGCAATGAGCAGTTCTTC.

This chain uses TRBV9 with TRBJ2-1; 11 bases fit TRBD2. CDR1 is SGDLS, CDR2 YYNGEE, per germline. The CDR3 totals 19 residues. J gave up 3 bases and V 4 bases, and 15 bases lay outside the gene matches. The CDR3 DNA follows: TGTGCCAGCAGCCTTACGTCTAGCGGGGGGCCGGCCTTCTACAATGAGCAGTTCTTC. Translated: CASSLTSSGGPAFYNEQFF.

This CDR3 reads CASSDLTGMGEKLFF. The CDR3 DNA reads TGTGCCAGCAGCGACCTGACAGGGATGGGTGAAAAACTGTTTTTT. The chain joins TRBV9 to TRBJ1-4, with 7 positions matching TRBD1. The germline gives CDR1 SGDLS, CDR2 YYNGEE. Trimming removed 3 bases from V and 7 bases from J; junction bases left unmatched: 9. This CDR3 has 15 residues.

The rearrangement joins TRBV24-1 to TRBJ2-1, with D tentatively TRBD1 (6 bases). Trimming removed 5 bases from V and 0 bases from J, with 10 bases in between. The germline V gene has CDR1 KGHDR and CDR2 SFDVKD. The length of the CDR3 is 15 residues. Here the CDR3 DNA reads TGTGCCACCAGTGGCCAGGGGCGCTCCTACAATGAGCAGTTCTTC. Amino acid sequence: CATSGQGRSYNEQFF.

This CDR3 reads CASSPESSGGAGTQYF. Here the CDR3 DNA reads TGTGCCAGCTCACCAGAGAGTAGCGGGGGGGCCGGTACGCAGTATTTT. This rearrangement joins TRBV18 to TRBJ2-3, with TRBD2 matching 11 bases. With V trimmed by 2 bases and J by 8 bases, 9 bases remained unmatched. In germline, CDR1 is KGHSH, CDR2 LQKENI. The CDR3 consists of 16 residues.

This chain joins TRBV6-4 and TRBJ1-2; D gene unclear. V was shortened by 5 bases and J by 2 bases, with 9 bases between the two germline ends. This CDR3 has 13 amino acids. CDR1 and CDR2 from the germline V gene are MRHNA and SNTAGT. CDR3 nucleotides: TGTGCCAGCAGTCCTGCTGGCAACTATGGCTACACCTTC. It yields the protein CASSPAGNYGYTF.

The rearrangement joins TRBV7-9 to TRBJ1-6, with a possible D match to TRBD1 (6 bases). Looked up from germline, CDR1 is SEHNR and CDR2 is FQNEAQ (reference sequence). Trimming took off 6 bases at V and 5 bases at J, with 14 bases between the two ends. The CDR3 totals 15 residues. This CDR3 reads CASRSQGRDNSPLHF. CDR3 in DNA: TGTGCCAGCAGATCTCAGGGGAGAGATAATTCACCCCTCCACTTT. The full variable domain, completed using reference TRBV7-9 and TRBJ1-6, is DTGVSQNPRHKITKRGQNVTFRCDPISEHNRLYWYRQTLGQGPEFLTYFQNEAQLEKSRLLSDRFSAERPKGSFSTLEIQRTEQGDSAMYLCASRSQGRDNSPLHFGNGTRLTVT.

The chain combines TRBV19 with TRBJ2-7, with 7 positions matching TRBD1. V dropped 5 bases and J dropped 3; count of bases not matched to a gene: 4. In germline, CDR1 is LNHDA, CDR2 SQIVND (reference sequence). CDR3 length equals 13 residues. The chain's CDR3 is CASSRQGDYEQYF. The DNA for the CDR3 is TGTGCCAGTAGTCGACAGGGAGACTACGAGCAGTACTTC.

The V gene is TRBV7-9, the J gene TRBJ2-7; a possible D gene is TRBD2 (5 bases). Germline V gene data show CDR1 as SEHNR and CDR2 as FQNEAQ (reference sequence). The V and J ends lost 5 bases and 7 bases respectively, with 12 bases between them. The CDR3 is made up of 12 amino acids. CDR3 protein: CASSPPGEEQYF. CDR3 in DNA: TGTGCCAGCAGCCCCCCCGGGGAAGAGCAGTACTTC.